The rows below give T cell receptor beta chains drawn from one sample of a study of blood T cell repertoires in COVID-19. Assay: immunoSEQ multiplex PCR; the TCRdb copy retains only in-frame clones and omits some. The data show around 260,000 clones, around 86% seen once. Sequencing was performed on peripheral blood. These receptors came from a human donor in a cohort sampled during active COVID-19. CDR3s include the opening cysteine and the closing phenylalanine or tryptophan. A D gene is named only where the DNA matches it firmly. Not all rows give a size; the values are once, few, many and, for expanded clones, a class.

clone_size j_call d_call v_call cdr3_aa cdr3_nt
. TRBJ2-7 . TRBV21-1 CASSTPLDGGLAFPLTLYEQYF TGTGCCAGCAGCACCCCCCTGGATGGCGGACTAGCTTTTCCCCTTACCCTCTACGAGCAGTACTTC
. TRBJ2-7 TRBD1 TRBV7-2 CASSLNSRTGSREQYF TGTGCCAGCAGCTTAAATTCGCGGACAGGGTCTCGCGAGCAGTACTTC
. TRBJ1-5 TRBD1 TRBV25-1 CASRGTGNQPQHF TGTGCCAGCAGGGGGACAGGCAATCAGCCCCAGCATTTT
. TRBJ1-4 TRBD1 TRBV27 CASRSGTATATNEKLFF TGTGCCAGCAGATCCGGGACAGCCACCGCAACTAATGAAAAACTGTTTTTT
. TRBJ1-3 . TRBV28 CASSSPGNTIYF TGTGCCAGCAGTTCTCCTGGAAACACCATATATTTT
. TRBJ2-2 TRBD1 TRBV6-5 CASSSDRGNTGELFF TGTGCCAGCAGTTCGGACAGGGGAAACACCGGGGAGCTGTTTTTT
. TRBJ1-2 TRBD1 TRBV27 CASSSRDRNYGYTF TGTGCCAGCAGTTCCAGGGACAGAAACTATGGCTACACCTTC
. TRBJ2-7 . TRBV27 CASSLRGCEQYF TGTGCCAGTTCTCTCAGGGGTTGCGAGCAGTACTTC
. TRBJ1-5 . TRBV4-3 CASSQIFGGPVPQHF TGCGCCAGCAGCCAAATATTCGGGGGGCCGGTCCCCCAGCATTTT
. TRBJ2-1 . TRBV11-2 CASSVRGYSYNEQFF TGTGCCAGCAGCGTCCGCGGTTACTCCTACAATGAGCAGTTCTTC
. TRBJ1-1 . TRBV5-5 CASTLEAGTPTEAFF TGTGCCAGTACATTGGAGGCGGGGACGCCCACTGAAGCTTTCTTT
. TRBJ2-7 TRBD2 TRBV5-4 CASSLGLAVSVYEQYF TGTGCCAGCAGCTTGGGACTAGCTGTATCCGTCTACGAGCAGTACTTC
once TRBJ2-3 . TRBV4-3 CASSQSVVTDTQYF TGCGCCAGCAGCCAATCGGTAGTCACAGATACGCAGTATTTT
. TRBJ2-1 . TRBV13 CASSPFGSGQFF TGTGCCAGCAGCCCCTTCGGGTCGGGGCAGTTCTTC
. TRBJ2-7 TRBD1 TRBV7-8 CASSAPGTGLYEQYF TGTGCCAGCAGCGCACCCGGGACAGGGCTATACGAGCAGTACTTC
. TRBJ2-7 . TRBV4-1 CASSPQEGLPTAEQYF TGCGCCAGCAGCCCCCAGGAAGGACTACCGACTGCCGAGCAGTACTTC
. TRBJ2-3 . TRBV27 CASHGLGGAKDTQYF TGTGCCAGCCACGGTCTGGGGGGGGCGAAAGATACGCAGTATTTT
. TRBJ1-2 . TRBV2 CASSLQGSESYGYTF TGTGCCAGCAGCTTACAGGGTTCCGAGTCTTATGGCTACACCTTC
once TRBJ2-7 TRBD2 TRBV11-3 CASSRDYSYEQYF TGTGCCAGCAGCCGGGACTATTCCTACGAGCAGTACTTC
. TRBJ1-5 TRBD1 TRBV30 CAWSAGQGLYQPQHF TGTGCCTGGAGTGCCGGACAGGGATTGTATCAGCCCCAGCATTTT
. TRBJ2-7 . TRBV7-2 CASSLTELYEQYF TGTGCCAGCAGCTTGACTGAACTCTACGAGCAGTACTTC
. TRBJ2-5 . TRBV5-4 CASSLSTAIQETQYF TGTGCCAGCAGCTTGTCGACAGCGATACAAGAGACCCAGTACTTC
. TRBJ2-1 TRBD2 TRBV28 CASSFKASGRDEQFF TGTGCCAGCAGTTTTAAAGCTAGCGGGAGGGATGAGCAGTTCTTC
. TRBJ1-2 . TRBV2 CASQGTNYGYTF TGTGCCAGTCAGGGAACTAACTATGGCTACACCTTC
. TRBJ1-6 . TRBV27 CASSLSPVTNSPLHF TGTGCCAGCAGTTTATCCCCAGTAACCAATTCACCCCTCCACTTT
. TRBJ2-2 TRBD1 TRBV29-1 CSGQGHDTGELFF TGCAGCGGACAGGGGCATGACACCGGGGAGCTGTTTTTT
few TRBJ1-6 . TRBV27 CASSLLQGSVDNSPLHF TGTGCCAGCAGTTTGTTGCAGGGTTCAGTGGATAATTCACCCCTCCACTTT
once TRBJ1-2 TRBD1 TRBV28 CASSPWDRIFYGYTF TGTGCCAGCAGTCCGTGGGACAGGATCTTCTATGGCTACACCTTC
. TRBJ2-5 TRBD2 TRBV24-1 CATSDTSGRAIETQYF TGTGCCACCAGTGATACTAGCGGGAGGGCCATCGAGACCCAGTACTTC